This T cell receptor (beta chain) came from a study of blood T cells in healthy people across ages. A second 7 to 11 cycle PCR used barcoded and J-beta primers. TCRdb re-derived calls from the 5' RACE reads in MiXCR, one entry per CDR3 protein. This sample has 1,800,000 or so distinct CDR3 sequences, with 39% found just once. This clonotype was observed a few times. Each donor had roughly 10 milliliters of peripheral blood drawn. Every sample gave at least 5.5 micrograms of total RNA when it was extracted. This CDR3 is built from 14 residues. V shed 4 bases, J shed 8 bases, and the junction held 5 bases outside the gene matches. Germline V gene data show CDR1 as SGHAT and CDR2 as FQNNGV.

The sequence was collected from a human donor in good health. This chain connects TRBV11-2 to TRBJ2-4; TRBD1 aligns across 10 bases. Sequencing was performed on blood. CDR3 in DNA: TGTGCCAGCAGCTCGGGACAGGGGATGGACATTCAGTACTTC. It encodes CASSSGQGMDIQYF.